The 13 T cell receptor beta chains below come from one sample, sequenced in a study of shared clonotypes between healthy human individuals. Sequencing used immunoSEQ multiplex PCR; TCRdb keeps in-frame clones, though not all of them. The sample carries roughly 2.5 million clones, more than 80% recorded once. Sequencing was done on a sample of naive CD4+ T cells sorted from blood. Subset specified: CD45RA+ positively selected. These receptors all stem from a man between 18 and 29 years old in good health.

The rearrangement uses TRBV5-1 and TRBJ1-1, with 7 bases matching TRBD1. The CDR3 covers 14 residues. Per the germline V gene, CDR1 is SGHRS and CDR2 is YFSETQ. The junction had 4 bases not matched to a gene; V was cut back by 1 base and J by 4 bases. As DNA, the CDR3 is TGCGCCAGCAGCTTGCAGACAGGGTCCACTGAAGCTTTCTTT. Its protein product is CASSLQTGSTEAFF. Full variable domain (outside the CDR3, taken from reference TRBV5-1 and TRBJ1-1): KAGVTQTPRYLIKTRGQQVTLSCSPISGHRSVSWYQQTPGQGLQFLFEYFSETQRNKGNFPGRFSGRQFSNSRSEMNVSTLELGDSALYLCASSLQTGSTEAFFGQGTRLTVV.

The CDR3 DNA is TGTGCCAGCAGCATCCGACCGGGTCCAACAGATACGCAGTATTTT. Translated, it gives CASSIRPGPTDTQYF. This sequence joins TRBV7-2 and TRBJ2-3, with D uncertain. The CDR3 contains 15 residues. The ends were cut back, 5 bases at V and 3 bases at J, with 15 bases in the middle. The germline CDR1 and CDR2 sequences are SGHTA and FQGNSA.

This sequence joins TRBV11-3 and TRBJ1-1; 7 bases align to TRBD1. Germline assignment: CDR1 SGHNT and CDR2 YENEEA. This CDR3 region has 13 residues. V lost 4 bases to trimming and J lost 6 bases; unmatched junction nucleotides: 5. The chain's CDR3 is CASSSNRGSEAFF. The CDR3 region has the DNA TGTGCCAGCAGCTCGAACAGGGGTTCTGAAGCTTTCTTT.

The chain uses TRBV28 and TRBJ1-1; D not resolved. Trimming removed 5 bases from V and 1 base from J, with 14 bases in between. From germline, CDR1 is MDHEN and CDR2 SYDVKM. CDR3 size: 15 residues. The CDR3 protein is CASSLLSLGNTEAFF. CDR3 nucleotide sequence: TGTGCCAGCAGTCTCCTCAGTCTGGGGAACACTGAAGCTTTCTTT. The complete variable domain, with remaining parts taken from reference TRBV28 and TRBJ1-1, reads DVKVTQSSRYLVKRTGEKVFLECVQDMDHENMFWYRQDPGLGLRLIYFSYDVKMKEKGDIPEGYSVSREKKERFSLILESASTNQTSMYLCASSLLSLGNTEAFFGQGTRLTVV.

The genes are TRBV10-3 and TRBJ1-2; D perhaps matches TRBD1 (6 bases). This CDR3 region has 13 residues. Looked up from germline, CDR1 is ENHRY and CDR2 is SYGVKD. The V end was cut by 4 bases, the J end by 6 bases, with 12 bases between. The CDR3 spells CAISVDRLDGYTF. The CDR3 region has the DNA TGTGCCATCAGTGTAGACAGGCTTGATGGCTACACCTTC.

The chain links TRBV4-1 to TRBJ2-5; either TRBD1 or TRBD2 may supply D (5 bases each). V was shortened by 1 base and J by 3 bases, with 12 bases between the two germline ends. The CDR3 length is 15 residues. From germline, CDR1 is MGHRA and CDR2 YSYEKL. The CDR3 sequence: CASSQGAGRKETQYF. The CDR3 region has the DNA TGCGCCAGCAGCCAAGGGGCAGGGAGAAAAGAGACCCAGTACTTC.

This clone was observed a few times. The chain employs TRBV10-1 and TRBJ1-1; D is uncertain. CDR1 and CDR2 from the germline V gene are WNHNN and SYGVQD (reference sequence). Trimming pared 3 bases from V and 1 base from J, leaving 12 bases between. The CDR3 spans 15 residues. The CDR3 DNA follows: TGCGCCAGCAGTGACCACATGACCCCGAACACTGAAGCTTTCTTT. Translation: CASSDHMTPNTEAFF.

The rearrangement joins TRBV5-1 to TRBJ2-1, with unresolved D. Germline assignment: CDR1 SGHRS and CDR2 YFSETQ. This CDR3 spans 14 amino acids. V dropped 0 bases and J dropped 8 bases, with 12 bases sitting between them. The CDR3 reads CASSLVVVADEQFF. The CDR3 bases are TGCGCCAGCAGCTTGGTAGTAGTTGCTGATGAGCAGTTCTTC.

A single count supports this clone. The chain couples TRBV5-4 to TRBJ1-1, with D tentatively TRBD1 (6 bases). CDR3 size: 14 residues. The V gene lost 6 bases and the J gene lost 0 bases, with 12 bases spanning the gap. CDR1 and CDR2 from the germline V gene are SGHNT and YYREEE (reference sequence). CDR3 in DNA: TGTGCCAGCACCTCACAGGGAATGAACACTGAAGCTTTCTTT. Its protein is CASTSQGMNTEAFF.

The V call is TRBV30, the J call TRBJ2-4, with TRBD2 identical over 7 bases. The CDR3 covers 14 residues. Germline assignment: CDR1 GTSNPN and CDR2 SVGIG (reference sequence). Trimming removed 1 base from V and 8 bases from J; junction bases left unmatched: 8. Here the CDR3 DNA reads TGTGCCTGGAGTGGAGGCGGGAGCCCCTACATTCAGTACTTC. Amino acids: CAWSGGGSPYIQYF.

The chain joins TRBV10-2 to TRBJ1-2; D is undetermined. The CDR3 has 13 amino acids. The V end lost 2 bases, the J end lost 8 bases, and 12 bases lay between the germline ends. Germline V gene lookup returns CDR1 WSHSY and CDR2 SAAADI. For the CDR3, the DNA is TGCGCCAGCAGTGAGGAGATCCCGAGGGGCTACACCTTC. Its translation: CASSEEIPRGYTF.

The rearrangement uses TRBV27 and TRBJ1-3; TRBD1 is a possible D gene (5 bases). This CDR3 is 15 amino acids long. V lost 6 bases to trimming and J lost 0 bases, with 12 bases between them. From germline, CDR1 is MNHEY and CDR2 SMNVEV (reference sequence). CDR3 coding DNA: TGTGCCAGCAGACTCGGGGCTAGCTCTGGAAACACCATATATTTT. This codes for CASRLGASSGNTIYF.

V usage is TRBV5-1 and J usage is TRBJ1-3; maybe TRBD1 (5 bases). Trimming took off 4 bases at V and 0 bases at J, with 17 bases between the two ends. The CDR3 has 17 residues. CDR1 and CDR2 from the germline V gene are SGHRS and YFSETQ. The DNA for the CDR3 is TGCGCCAGCAGCACGCAGGGTGGGGGAGGCTCTGGAAACACCATATATTTT. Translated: CASSTQGGGGSGNTIYF.